The T cell receptor (beta chain) described here comes from a study of CD8 T cells in ankylosing spondylitis. Broader study findings: Matched ankylosing spondylitis synovial fluid reportedly contained a significantly enriched population of disease-linked clones. There was a TCR beta motif, made of 7 to 9 highly homologous variants, that appeared characteristic of ankylosing spondylitis blood.

A few counts support this clonotype. What it binds is not known. The V gene's germline CDR1 is LNHDA and CDR2 SQIVND (reference sequence). Trimming took 3 bases from V and 1 from J, leaving 11 bases between them. There are 15 residues in the CDR3. TCR beta libraries were made by quantitative 5'-RACE with molecular barcodes. TCRdb passed the 5' RACE reads through MiXCR, listing each CDR3 protein once. The sample lists about 800,000 distinct CDR3 sequences; about 10% were seen once. Input material: blood, either unsorted or a sorted T cell fraction (not recorded which). The TCR comes from a male donor with ankylosing spondylitis. The rearrangement uses TRBV19 and TRBJ2-3, with D possibly matching TRBD2 (5 bases). This CDR3 reads CASSMWTYGTDTQYF. The CDR3 nucleotides read TGTGCCAGTAGTATGTGGACTTACGGCACAGATACGCAGTATTTT.